The T cell receptor beta chain under discussion was sequenced for a study of T cell responses to AZD1222 COVID-19 vaccine. Profiling relied on immunoSEQ multiplex PCR, and the TCRdb table lists in-frame clones only, not all of them. The profile shows roughly 80,000 clones, roughly 90% of them singletons. Germline values: CDR1 KGHSH, CDR2 LQKENI. The CDR3 spans 14 residues. Unmatched junction bases numbered 5, after V lost 6 bases and J lost 5 bases. V is TRBV18 and J is TRBJ1-4; 8 positions agree with TRBD1. The sample consisted of peripheral blood, taken 28 days after the second AZD1222 dose. This clonotype was obtained from an adult who received the AZD1222 COVID-19 vaccine. CDR3 in amino acids: CASSPGQANEKLFF. The CDR3 region has the DNA TGTGCCAGCTCCCCGGGACAGGCGAATGAAAAACTGTTTTTT.